The 14 T cell receptor beta chains given below trace back to one sample, sequenced in a study of CD8 T cells in Susac syndrome. After extraction with the RNeasy kit, roughly 0.45 to 1 ug of the RNA was reverse transcribed using random hexamers. MiXCR was run by TCRdb on the immunoSEQ multiplex PCR reads, yielding one entry per CDR3 protein. The repertoire consists of around 300,000 distinct CDR3 sequences, with about 91% occurring once and the leading ten covering 0.065%. The sequenced sample consisted of CD4+ T cells from PBMCs. The receptors were gathered from a human donor with multiple sclerosis.

The CDR3 bases are TGTGCCAGCAGCCTCTACCACGGACAGGATGAAGCTTTCTTT. This translates into CASSLYHGQDEAFF. The chain links TRBV4-2 to TRBJ1-1; 7 nucleotides line up with TRBD1. CDR1 LGHNA and CDR2 YNFKEQ come from the germline V gene. CDR3 length: 14 residues. The V gene end was trimmed by 4 bases and the J gene end by 7 bases; junction bases not matched to a gene: 9.

The CDR3 nucleotides are TGTGCCAGCTCACCACCAGGGAACACCGGGGAGCTGTTTTTT. It translates to CASSPPGNTGELFF. V gene TRBV18 combines with J gene TRBJ2-2; D is unclear. Germline-derived CDR1 and CDR2 are KGHSH and LQKENI. The CDR3 covers 14 residues. V lost 0 bases and J lost 1, with 3 bases in between. Variable domain in full (rest from reference TRBV18 and TRBJ2-2): NAGVMQNPRHLVRRRGQEARLRCSPMKGHSHVYWYRQLPEEGLKFMVYLQKENIIDESGMPKERFSAEFPKEGPSILRIQQVVRGDSAAYFCASSPPGNTGELFFGEGSRLTVL.

V gene TRBV7-3 combines with J gene TRBJ1-2; D perhaps matches TRBD1 (5 bases). The V gene lost 1 base and the J gene lost 8 bases, with 17 bases spanning the gap. Germline V gene lookup returns CDR1 SGHTA and CDR2 FQGTGA. The CDR3 covers 15 residues. This CDR3 is CASSLSPQGSGGYTF. Written as DNA, the CDR3 is TGTGCCAGCAGCTTAAGCCCCCAGGGATCCGGCGGCTACACCTTC.

This clonotype has more than one count but fewer than ten. The chain carries TRBV29-1 and TRBJ2-3; D is possibly TRBD1 or TRBD2 (7 bases each). The CDR3 extends over 14 amino acids. CDR1 SQVTM and CDR2 ANQGSEA come from the germline V gene. The V and J ends lost 2 bases and 3 bases respectively, with 12 bases between them. In DNA, the CDR3 is TGCAGCGTTGAACGACAGGGAGGGACAGATACGCAGTATTTT. Its translation: CSVERQGGTDTQYF.

This clonotype appeared once. CDR3 DNA sequence: TGTGCCAGCAGTTTAGTACCCAGCGGCTATGGCACCGGGGAGCTGTTTTTT. Translating gives CASSLVPSGYGTGELFF. The chain employs TRBV12-3 or TRBV12-4 and TRBJ2-2; D might be TRBD2 (5 bases). This CDR3 contains 17 residues. V was clipped by 1 base and J by 4 bases, with 16 bases between them.

V is TRBV7-9 and J is TRBJ1-2; 7 nucleotides align to TRBD1. This CDR3 has 14 amino acids. V lost 5 bases, J lost 3 bases, and 6 bases stayed unmatched. The germline gives CDR1 SEHNR, CDR2 FQNEAQ (reference sequence). CDR3 bases: TGTGCCAGCAGCCGACCGGGACAGCACTATGGCTACACCTTC. Translated: CASSRPGQHYGYTF.

The genes are TRBV6-5 and TRBJ2-3; TRBD2 matches 8 bases. Trimming at V came to 9 bases and at J to 0 bases, leaving 8 bases not matched to a gene. This CDR3 has 15 residues. Germline V lookup: CDR1 MNHEY, CDR2 SVGAGI. CDR3 in DNA: TGTGCCAGTAGGACTAGCCGACGTAGCACAGATACGCAGTATTTT. It encodes CASRTSRRSTDTQYF.

The rearrangement uses TRBV7-2 and TRBJ2-4; TRBD1 might be the D (6 bases). Germline V gene lookup returns CDR1 SGHTA and CDR2 FQGNSA. The CDR3 sequence is 18 residues long. V lost 1 base to trimming and J lost 2 bases, with 18 bases between them. The CDR3: CASSLVAVDRLSKNIQYF. The CDR3 nucleotides are TGTGCCAGCAGCTTAGTTGCCGTGGACAGACTTTCCAAAAACATTCAGTACTTC.

J is TRBJ2-3 and V is TRBV6-6, with D perhaps TRBD2 (5 bases). This CDR3 contains 14 residues. V was shortened by 2 bases and J by 1 base, with 7 bases between the two germline ends. The germline V gene has CDR1 MNHNY and CDR2 SVGAGI (reference sequence). The CDR3 here is CASSYPGGTDTQYF. The DNA of the CDR3 is TGTGCCAGCAGTTACCCCGGGGGCACAGATACGCAGTATTTT.

V and J are TRBV7-9 and TRBJ1-6; D unclear. With 5 bases removed from V and 7 bases from J, the gap between germline ends came to 6 bases. The CDR3 sequence is 12 residues long. Germline V gene sequence: CDR1 SEHNR, CDR2 FQNEAQ (reference sequence). The chain's CDR3 is CASSPPNSPLHF. As DNA, the CDR3 is TGTGCCAGCAGCCCCCCCAATTCACCCCTCCACTTT.

J is TRBJ2-4 and V is TRBV19, with D perhaps given as TRBD1 or TRBD2 (5 bases each). The germline V gene encodes CDR1 LNHDA and CDR2 SQIVND (reference sequence). CDR3 size: 14 residues. V lost 4 bases, J lost 9 bases, and 16 bases lay in between. CDR3 in DNA: TGTGCCAGTAGTACACCCGGGACGGATCCCATTCAGTACTTC. Its protein product is CASSTPGTDPIQYF.

The chain uses TRBV6-2 or TRBV6-3 and TRBJ2-7, with TRBD1 matching over 8 bases. CDR1 is MNHEY and CDR2 is SVGEGT in the germline V gene. The V segment lost 8 bases and the J segment 0 bases; nucleotides outside the gene matches: 6. This CDR3 has 14 residues. As DNA, the CDR3 is TGTGCCAGCCGACAGGGGCTGCCCTCCTACGAGCAGTACTTC. Its translation: CASRQGLPSYEQYF.

The chain recombines TRBV5-1 with TRBJ2-7, with 7 nucleotides matching TRBD1. Trimming removed 4 bases from V and 2 bases from J; junction bases left unmatched: 9. The CDR3 has 15 residues. Germline assignment: CDR1 SGHRS and CDR2 YFSETQ. The CDR3 DNA sequence: TGCGCCAGCAGCCCCAGGGACAGTCCGACCTACGAGCAGTACTTC. As protein: CASSPRDSPTYEQYF.

The chain recombines TRBV5-8 with TRBJ2-3, with TRBD1 matching over 8 bases. The CDR3 extends over 16 amino acids. After removal of 0 bases from V and 3 bases from J, the junction contained 6 bases not matched to a gene. Germline CDR1 SGHTS, CDR2 YDEGEE. In DNA form, the CDR3 reads TGTGCCAGCAGCTTGGGCGACAGGGGCTGGACAGATACGCAGTATTTT. Protein product: CASSLGDRGWTDTQYF.